Below, 2 T cell receptor beta chains from the same sample are listed, as sequenced in a study of tumor and adjacent non-tumor tissue in lung cancer. RNA was extracted from bulk tissue without any cell sorting. The library came from three nested PCR rounds adapted from ARM-PCR protocols. TCRdb used MiXCR to reprocess the multiplex PCR reads, holding one entry per CDR3 protein. This table holds more than 120,000 distinct CDR3 sequences, about 71% found once. Sequencing was carried out using lung tumor tissue. Receptors originate from a man aged 55 to 70 with small cell lung cancer.

The chain employs TRBV6-5 and TRBJ2-1; possible D gene TRBD2, 5 bases. CDR1 is MNHEY and CDR2 is SVGAGI in the germline V gene. V lost 1 base and J lost 6, with 7 bases in between. This CDR3 spans 13 amino acids. The CDR3 DNA is TGTGCCAGCAGTTACTTTACTAGCAATGAGCAGTTCTTC. It is translated as CASSYFTSNEQFF.

The chain has TRBV11-3 and TRBJ2-2, with unresolved D. In germline, CDR1 is SGHNT, CDR2 YENEEA. The V gene lost 5 bases and the J gene lost 4 bases, with 14 bases spanning the gap. The CDR3 is made up of 15 amino acids. For the CDR3, the DNA is TGTGCCAGCAGCGAGACCAGGATAGTCACCGGGGAGCTGTTTTTT. It specifies CASSETRIVTGELFF. Based on the CDR3 plus reference TRBV11-3 and TRBJ2-2, the full variable domain is EAGVVQSPRYKIIEKKQPVAFWCNPISGHNTLYWYLQNLGQGPELLIRYENEEAVDDSQLPKDRFSAERLKGVDSTLKIQPAELGDSAVYLCASSETRIVTGELFFGEGSRLTVL.